This entry lists 20 T cell receptor beta chains sequenced from one sample in a study of blood T cell repertoires in COVID-19. Measured with immunoSEQ multiplex PCR; TCRdb has only the in-frame clones, and not every one. The table has tens of thousands of clones, 75% to 90% seen once. Sequencing was done on a sample of peripheral blood. Receptors were obtained from a woman aged 80 or over with acute or convalescent COVID-19.

This clone showed up just once. The J gene is TRBJ2-1, the V gene TRBV27, with 7 positions matching TRBD2. V gave up 3 bases and J gave up 4 bases; unmatched junction bases: 3. The CDR3 spans 14 residues. Germline lookup yields CDR1 MNHEY and CDR2 SMNVEV (reference sequence). CDR3 loop: CASSFGSGYNEQFF. CDR3 sequence (DNA): TGTGCCAGCAGTTTTGGTAGCGGGTACAATGAGCAGTTCTTC.

This clone was seen a single time. The genes are TRBV29-1 and TRBJ2-7; TRBD1 agrees at 9 bases. Germline CDR1 is SQVTM and CDR2 is ANQGSEA. CDR3 length equals 13 residues. V lost 2 bases to trimming and J lost 5 bases; unmatched junction nucleotides: 4. The CDR3 bases are TGCAGCGTTGAATACAGGGGGCGCCACGAGCAGTACTTC. It encodes CSVEYRGRHEQYF.

This clone was recorded only once. The chain recombines TRBV5-1 with TRBJ1-2, with D tentatively TRBD1 (5 bases). There are 15 residues in the CDR3. The V gene's germline CDR1 is SGHRS and CDR2 YFSETQ. Trimming cost V 0 bases and J 2 bases, with 11 bases left between them. The CDR3 sequence is CASSLEGVKNYGYTF. CDR3 nucleotides: TGCGCCAGCAGCTTGGAAGGGGTCAAGAACTATGGCTACACCTTC.

V usage is TRBV11-3 and J usage is TRBJ2-3; D is undetermined. Germline lookup yields CDR1 SGHNT and CDR2 YENEEA. The CDR3 runs to 15 residues. The V gene lost 1 base and the J gene lost 4 bases, with 12 bases spanning the gap. CDR3 residues: CASSLGPLEADTQYF. CDR3 DNA: TGTGCCAGCAGCTTAGGTCCCCTCGAGGCAGATACGCAGTATTTT.

About this clone: Different DNA sequences within this sample yield the same CDR3. The chain has TRBV18 and TRBJ2-5; D is unclear. The CDR3 extends over 12 amino acids. V lost 3 bases and J lost 5, with 7 bases in between. From germline, CDR1 is KGHSH and CDR2 LQKENI. The CDR3: CASSPRGETQYF. Here the CDR3 DNA reads TGTGCCAGCTCACCTCGAGGTGAGACCCAGTACTTC.

This chain connects TRBV9 to TRBJ1-2, with D tentatively TRBD1 (6 bases). V shed 6 bases and J shed 0 bases, with 15 bases lying between them. Looked up from germline, CDR1 is SGDLS and CDR2 is YYNGEE. The CDR3 totals 15 residues. DNA of the CDR3: TGTGCCAGCACCCACAGGGAACGAACTAACTATGGCTACACCTTC. Amino acids: CASTHRERTNYGYTF.

The chain is built from TRBV3-1 (or the pseudogene TRBV3-2) and TRBJ1-3, with unresolved D. The CDR3 loop spans 16 amino acids. Germline V gives CDR1 LGHDT, CDR2 YNNKEL (reference sequence). The V end was cut by 4 bases, the J end by 0 bases, with 13 bases between. CDR3 amino acids: CASSRLSGISGNTIYF. CDR3 nucleotides: TGTGCCAGCAGCCGGCTTTCGGGGATCTCTGGAAACACCATATATTTT.

The J gene is TRBJ1-1, the V gene TRBV7-9, with 7 bases lining up with TRBD1. The trim removed 1 base at V and 7 bases at J, leaving 6 bases unmatched. Germline CDR1 is SEHNR and CDR2 is FQNEAQ (reference sequence). The CDR3 totals 14 residues. The DNA for the CDR3 is TGTGCCAGCAGCTTAGGCCGACAGGGCCATGAAGCTTTCTTT. As protein: CASSLGRQGHEAFF.

This clone came up a few times. The chain links TRBV4-1 to TRBJ1-6; D perhaps matches TRBD1 (5 bases). Trimming pared 1 base from V and 7 bases from J, leaving 14 bases between. The CDR3 extends over 16 amino acids. Germline V CDR1 and CDR2: MGHRA, YSYEKL. The CDR3 loop reads CASSQVGGGRNSPLHF. For the CDR3, the DNA is TGCGCCAGCAGCCAAGTTGGGGGGGGACGAAATTCACCCCTCCACTTT.

This sequence joins TRBV11-1 and TRBJ2-3; 9 nucleotides align to TRBD1. The J segment lost 0 bases and the V segment lost 2 bases, leaving 3 bases of the junction unmatched. The V gene's germline CDR1 is SGHAT and CDR2 FQDESV (reference sequence). CDR3 length: 16 amino acids. The CDR3 region has the DNA TGTGCCAGCAGCTTACTCGGGACAGGGAGCACAGATACGCAGTATTTT. It yields the protein CASSLLGTGSTDTQYF.

The chain combines TRBV5-1 with TRBJ2-7; the match to TRBD1 covers 7 bases. Germline assignment: CDR1 SGHRS and CDR2 YFSETQ. This CDR3 is 16 amino acids long. V dropped 0 bases and J dropped 2; count of bases not matched to a gene: 8. The CDR3 DNA reads TGCGCCAGCAGCTTGGCCGCGCAGGGGGACCCCTACGAGCAGTACTTC. Translating it yields CASSLAAQGDPYEQYF.

The rearrangement uses TRBV6-5 and TRBJ1-2; a weak D match, TRBD1 (5 bases). Germline V gene sequence: CDR1 MNHEY, CDR2 SVGAGI. V was trimmed by 2 bases and J by 5 bases, leaving 12 bases between them. This CDR3 spans 14 amino acids. CDR3 bases: TGTGCCAGCAGTTACGGCAGGGAGGGATATGGCTACACCTTC. As protein: CASSYGREGYGYTF.

The rearrangement links TRBV18 to TRBJ2-5; possibly TRBD2 for D (6 bases). The length of the CDR3 is 15 residues. Germline V gene sequence: CDR1 KGHSH, CDR2 LQKENI. V lost 4 bases and J 5 bases, leaving 17 bases between the germline ends. CDR3 in DNA: TGTGCCAGCTCACTGACGGATTGGGACTCGGAGACCCAGTACTTC. Protein sequence: CASSLTDWDSETQYF.

The rearrangement joins TRBV2 to TRBJ1-2; TRBD1 matches at 9 bases. The CDR3 is made up of 16 amino acids. V gave up 10 bases and J gave up 3 bases; unmatched junction bases: 15. Germline CDR1 is SNHLY and CDR2 is FYNNEI. The CDR3 sequence is CATSWDRAGWDYGYTF. The CDR3 bases are TGTGCCACCTCGTGGGACAGGGCAGGCTGGGACTATGGCTACACCTTC.

This chain connects TRBV6-5 to TRBJ2-7, with D unclear. CDR1 is MNHEY, CDR2 SVGAGI, per germline. V was trimmed by 0 bases and J by 3 bases, leaving 6 bases between them. The CDR3 totals 13 residues. Written as DNA, the CDR3 is TGTGCCAGCAGTTACTCGCCAGACTACGAGCAGTACTTC. Residues: CASSYSPDYEQYF.

The rearrangement links TRBV27 to TRBJ1-3; D is unresolved. The V and J ends lost 8 bases and 2 bases respectively, with 10 bases between them. Germline CDR1 is MNHEY and CDR2 is SMNVEV (reference sequence). CDR3 length equals 13 residues. CDR3: CASGTAPGNTIYF. CDR3 DNA sequence: TGTGCCAGCGGAACAGCTCCTGGAAACACCATATATTTT.

As for this clone: Other DNA sequences in this sample translate to the same CDR3. This sequence joins TRBV29-1 and TRBJ1-1; 7 bases are shared with TRBD1. CDR1 is SQVTM and CDR2 is ANQGSEA in the germline V gene. The CDR3 is 13 amino acids. The CDR3 DNA reads TGCAGTGGGACGACAGGGCTGAACACTGAAGCTTTCTTT. This sequence encodes CSGTTGLNTEAFF.

The rearrangement joins TRBV7-3 to TRBJ2-1; 8 bases map to TRBD2. V was pared by 5 bases and J by 2 bases, with 11 bases of the junction left unmatched. In germline, CDR1 is SGHTA, CDR2 FQGTGA. The CDR3 extends over 17 amino acids. The CDR3 DNA sequence: TGTGCCAGCAGCCGCTCTCCCACGCGGGGGGCCTACAATGAGCAGTTCTTC. Its translation is CASSRSPTRGAYNEQFF.

This clone came up a few times. The chain joins TRBV18 to TRBJ2-7; weak D call: TRBD2 (7 bases). Germline V gene lookup returns CDR1 KGHSH and CDR2 LQKENI. With 2 bases removed from V and 3 bases from J, the gap between germline ends came to 14 bases. This CDR3 is built from 15 residues. CDR3 amino acids: CASSPAGAGGYEQYF. In DNA form, the CDR3 reads TGTGCCAGCTCACCAGCGGGGGCTGGAGGCTACGAGCAGTACTTC.

The V call is TRBV5-1, the J call TRBJ1-3, with a tentative D call TRBD1 (5 bases). The germline V gene has CDR1 SGHRS and CDR2 YFSETQ. The CDR3 consists of 15 residues. Deletions cut 0 bases from V and 2 bases from J, with 9 bases between. For the CDR3, the DNA is TGCGCCAGCAGCTTGGGGTCAGGGACTGGAAACACCATATATTTT. Its translation is CASSLGSGTGNTIYF.